The clone carrying this T cell receptor (beta chain) was counted between two and nine times. TCRdb's copy holds only in-frame clones and misses some; the assay was immunoSEQ multiplex PCR. In the table there are a few hundred thousand clones, about nine tenths of which are singletons. These data come from a study of blood T cell repertoires in COVID-19. Trimming stripped 6 bases from V and 5 bases from J, with 16 bases between. Germline assignment: CDR1 MNHEY and CDR2 SMNVEV (reference sequence). The length of the CDR3 is 14 residues. Material for sequencing was peripheral blood. This sequence joins TRBV27 and TRBJ1-1; D unresolved. This receptor was identified in a woman between 50 and 59 years old with COVID-19, enrolled during active disease. The CDR3 protein is CASSSPGRGTEAFF. The CDR3 region has the DNA TGTGCCAGCAGCTCCCCCGGGAGAGGAACTGAAGCTTTCTTT.